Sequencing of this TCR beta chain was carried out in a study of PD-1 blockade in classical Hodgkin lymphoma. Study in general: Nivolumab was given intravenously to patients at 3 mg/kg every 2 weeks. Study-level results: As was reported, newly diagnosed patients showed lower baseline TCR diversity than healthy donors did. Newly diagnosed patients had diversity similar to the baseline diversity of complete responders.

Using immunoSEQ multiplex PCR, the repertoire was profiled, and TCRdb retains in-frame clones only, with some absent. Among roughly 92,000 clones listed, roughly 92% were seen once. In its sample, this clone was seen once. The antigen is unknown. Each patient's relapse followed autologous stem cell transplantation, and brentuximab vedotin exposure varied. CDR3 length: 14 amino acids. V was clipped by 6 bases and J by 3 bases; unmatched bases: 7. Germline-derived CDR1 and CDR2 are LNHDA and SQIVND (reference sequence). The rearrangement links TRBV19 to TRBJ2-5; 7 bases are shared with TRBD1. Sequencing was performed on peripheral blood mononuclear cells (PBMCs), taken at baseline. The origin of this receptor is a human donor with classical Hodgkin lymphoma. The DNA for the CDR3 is TGTGCCAGTAGGCCAAAAGGGACAGAAGAGACCCAGTACTTC. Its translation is CASRPKGTEETQYF.